Below, 22 T cell receptor beta chains from the same sample are listed, as sequenced in a study of blood T cell repertoires in COVID-19. TCRdb's copy holds only in-frame clones and misses some; the assay was immunoSEQ multiplex PCR. Of fewer than 350,000 clones listed, roughly 87% are singletons. Sequencing input: peripheral blood. Source of these receptors: a man aged 25-45 years with COVID-19, enrolled during active disease.

This chain joins TRBV10-3 and TRBJ2-2, with 9 bases aligning to TRBD2. Per the germline V gene, CDR1 is ENHRY and CDR2 is SYGVKD. V shed 6 bases, J shed 2 bases, and the junction held 4 bases outside the gene matches. The CDR3 runs to 15 residues. The DNA for the CDR3 is TGTGCCATCAGGGGTAGCGGGGGTAACACCGGGGAGCTGTTTTTT. This sequence encodes CAIRGSGGNTGELFF.

The chain combines TRBV11-3 with TRBJ2-2; 12 bases are a match to TRBD1. This CDR3 has 16 amino acids. Germline V gene data show CDR1 as SGHNT and CDR2 as YENEEA. V dropped 5 bases and J dropped 6; count of bases not matched to a gene: 7. CDR3 sequence: CASSPGTGGVAGELFF. CDR3 in DNA: TGTGCCAGCAGCCCCGGGACAGGGGGCGTAGCCGGGGAGCTGTTTTTT.

The chain joins TRBV6-6 to TRBJ2-7, with D perhaps matching TRBD2 (7 bases). Germline-derived CDR1 and CDR2 are MNHNY and SVGAGI (reference sequence). CDR3 length equals 13 residues. Trimming shortened V by 10 bases and J by 4 bases, and 17 bases separated the two germline ends. CDR3 region: CATRGGAVYEQYF. The DNA of the CDR3 is TGTGCCACAAGGGGGGGAGCGGTGTACGAGCAGTACTTC.

Details on this clone: One end of the junction fails to match germline, which may point to a read error. The J gene is TRBJ2-1, the V gene TRBV9; 7 bases are a match to TRBD2. Germline CDR1 SGDLS, CDR2 YYNGEE. The CDR3 runs 16 residues. The CDR3 DNA follows: TGTGCCAGCAGCCCCGGAGCGGGGCCCCCGGGTCGTCAAAAGGTCTTC. Protein product: CASSPGAGPPGRQKVF.

V and J are TRBV29-1 and TRBJ2-5; no definite D call. The CDR3 is 12 residues long. The V gene's germline CDR1 is SQVTM and CDR2 ANQGSEA. The V and J ends lost 4 bases and 2 bases respectively, with 8 bases between them. CDR3 sequence reads: CSVVNRQETQYF. CDR3 coding DNA: TGCAGCGTTGTGAACAGACAAGAGACCCAGTACTTC.

CDR3: CASSRRVATEAFF. In nucleotides, the CDR3 is TGTGCCAGCAGTCGCAGGGTTGCCACTGAAGCTTTCTTT. V usage is TRBV6-6 and J usage is TRBJ1-1; possibly TRBD1 for D (5 bases). The CDR3 has 13 amino acids. Germline V lookup: CDR1 MNHNY, CDR2 SVGAGI (reference sequence). Trimming took off 5 bases at V and 4 bases at J, with 11 bases between the two ends.

The chain has TRBV5-1 and TRBJ2-5; 9 bases match TRBD2. The J segment lost 5 bases and the V segment lost 2 bases, leaving 7 bases of the junction unmatched. Looked up from germline, CDR1 is SGHRS and CDR2 is YFSETQ. This CDR3 region has 15 residues. CDR3 loop: CASSFPAGGAETQYF. In DNA, the CDR3 is TGCGCCAGCAGCTTTCCGGCGGGGGGGGCTGAGACCCAGTACTTC.

The CDR3 nucleotides are TGTGCCAGCAGCACATTGGACAGGGGCCAAGAGACCCAGTACTTC. It codes for CASSTLDRGQETQYF. The V call is TRBV21-1, the J call TRBJ2-5; the table gives TRBD1 as D, unverified against the DNA. TRBV21-1 counts as a pseudogene. There are 15 residues in the CDR3.

This rearrangement joins TRBV7-2 to TRBJ2-7, with TRBD2 matching 12 bases. Germline trimming cut 1 base from V and 4 bases from J; bases unmatched to any gene: 2. Germline lookup yields CDR1 SGHTA and CDR2 FQGNSA. The length of the CDR3 is 15 residues. The CDR3 DNA reads TGTGCCAGCAGCTTAGGACTAGCGGGAGTGTACGAGCAGTACTTC. As protein: CASSLGLAGVYEQYF.

The chain uses TRBV11-2 and TRBJ2-5; D is perhaps TRBD1 (6 bases). Looked up from germline, CDR1 is SGHAT and CDR2 is FQNNGV. Trimming removed 7 bases at V and 5 bases at J, with 20 bases between. This CDR3 is built from 15 residues. In DNA form, the CDR3 reads TGTGCCAGCAAGTATCCGGGACCAGGGGCGGAGACCCAGTACTTC. Amino acid sequence: CASKYPGPGAETQYF.

The gene calls are TRBV24-1 and TRBJ2-2; D is uncertain. CDR1 and CDR2 from the germline V gene are KGHDR and SFDVKD. V lost 3 bases and J 6 bases, leaving 7 bases between the germline ends. The CDR3 totals 13 residues. The CDR3 loop is CATSDDGPGELFF. The CDR3 nucleotides are TGTGCCACCAGTGATGATGGGCCCGGGGAGCTGTTTTTT.

The J gene is TRBJ1-6, the V gene TRBV13, with 8 nucleotides matching TRBD1. V lost 2 bases and J lost 7; bases outside the gene matches: 4. Germline assignment: CDR1 PRHDT and CDR2 FYEKMQ (reference sequence). This CDR3 has 15 amino acids. The CDR3 sequence: CASSLRTGMNSPLHF. In nucleotides, the CDR3 is TGTGCCAGCAGCTTACGGACAGGGATGAATTCACCCCTCCACTTT.

V and J are TRBV6-5 and TRBJ1-6; D uncertain. V was clipped by 0 bases and J by 7 bases, with 13 bases between them. In germline, CDR1 is MNHEY, CDR2 SVGAGI. The CDR3 sequence is 16 residues long. CDR3 sequence reads: CASSYSGSLGNSPLHF. CDR3 bases: TGTGCCAGCAGTTACTCCGGGAGCCTGGGAAATTCACCCCTCCACTTT.

This clone occurred once. This chain connects TRBV10-3 to TRBJ2-2; TRBD1 matches 10 bases. V gave up 2 bases and J gave up 2 bases; unmatched junction bases: 5. This CDR3 comprises 17 residues. CDR1 is ENHRY, CDR2 SYGVKD, per germline. The CDR3 DNA follows: TGTGCCATCAGTGAGCCGGGACAGGGGAGTAACACCGGGGAGCTGTTTTTT. Its protein is CAISEPGQGSNTGELFF.

The chain employs TRBV3-1 (or the pseudogene TRBV3-2) and TRBJ2-5, with D possibly TRBD2 on 5 matching bases. Germline CDR1 reads LGHDT; CDR2 reads YNNKEL (reference sequence). CDR3 length: 15 residues. V was trimmed by 4 bases and J by 1 base, leaving 13 bases between them. The CDR3 reads CASSPSSGSQETQYF. The CDR3 coding sequence is TGTGCCAGCAGCCCAAGTAGTGGGAGCCAAGAGACCCAGTACTTC.

V and J are TRBV5-1 and TRBJ2-5, with 8 bases lining up with TRBD1. The length of the CDR3 is 15 residues. Unmatched junction bases numbered 6, after V lost 3 bases and J lost 2 bases. Per the germline V gene, CDR1 is SGHRS and CDR2 is YFSETQ. The CDR3 nucleotides read TGCGCCAGCAGCTCCACCGGGACAGGTCAAGAGACCCAGTACTTC. Its protein product is CASSSTGTGQETQYF.

This sequence joins TRBV27 and TRBJ2-1, with 7 bases that match TRBD2. This CDR3 has 12 amino acids. Per the germline V gene, CDR1 is MNHEY and CDR2 is SMNVEV (reference sequence). J lost 10 bases, V lost 3 bases, and 3 bases had no gene match. This CDR3 reads CASSFSRGEQFF. The CDR3 DNA reads TGTGCCAGCAGTTTCTCGCGGGGGGAGCAGTTCTTC.

V usage is TRBV3-1 (or the pseudogene TRBV3-2) and J usage is TRBJ1-3; 8 bases match TRBD1. The CDR3 runs to 14 residues. Germline CDR1 LGHDT, CDR2 YNNKEL (reference sequence). Unmatched junction bases numbered 3, after V lost 6 bases and J lost 2 bases. DNA of the CDR3: TGTGCCAGCAGTGACAGGGGCGCTGGAAACACCATATATTTT. Amino acids: CASSDRGAGNTIYF.

This clone was recorded a few times. The rearrangement uses TRBV5-5 and TRBJ1-4; 10 bases agree with TRBD1. Germline values: CDR1 SGHKS, CDR2 YYEKEE (reference sequence). This CDR3 is built from 16 residues. V lost 4 bases to trimming and J lost 3 bases; unmatched junction nucleotides: 6. The CDR3 nucleotides are TGTGCCAGCAGCGTACGGGACAGGGGATCTAATGAAAAACTGTTTTTT. Amino acid sequence: CASSVRDRGSNEKLFF.

This clone was observed a single time. This chain links TRBV23-1 with TRBJ2-1, with 13 positions matching TRBD2. TRBV23-1 is an open reading frame, and its role is uncertain. This CDR3 comprises 19 residues. The V and J ends lost 3 bases and 6 bases, in that order; junction bases with no gene match: 14. The CDR3 DNA sequence: TGCGCCAGCAGTCATAAAGGGGCCGGACTAGCGGGAGTGGGCAATGAGCAGTTCTTC. This encodes CASSHKGAGLAGVGNEQFF.

The chain combines TRBV18 with TRBJ2-1, with D hard to call. The CDR3 sequence is 15 residues long. Deletions cut 2 bases from V and 8 bases from J, with 16 bases between. From germline, CDR1 is KGHSH and CDR2 LQKENI. Here the CDR3 DNA reads TGTGCCAGCTCACCAATCAGGCAGCAGCAGCATGAGCAGTTCTTC. This codes for CASSPIRQQQHEQFF.

The chain uses TRBV4-1 and TRBJ1-1; 7 nucleotides agree with TRBD1. The germline V gene has CDR1 MGHRA and CDR2 YSYEKL. After removal of 4 bases from V and 1 base from J, the junction contained 3 bases not matched to a gene. This CDR3 contains 14 residues. The CDR3 DNA is TGCGCCAGCAGCCCGGGACAGACGAACACTGAAGCTTTCTTT. As protein: CASSPGQTNTEAFF.